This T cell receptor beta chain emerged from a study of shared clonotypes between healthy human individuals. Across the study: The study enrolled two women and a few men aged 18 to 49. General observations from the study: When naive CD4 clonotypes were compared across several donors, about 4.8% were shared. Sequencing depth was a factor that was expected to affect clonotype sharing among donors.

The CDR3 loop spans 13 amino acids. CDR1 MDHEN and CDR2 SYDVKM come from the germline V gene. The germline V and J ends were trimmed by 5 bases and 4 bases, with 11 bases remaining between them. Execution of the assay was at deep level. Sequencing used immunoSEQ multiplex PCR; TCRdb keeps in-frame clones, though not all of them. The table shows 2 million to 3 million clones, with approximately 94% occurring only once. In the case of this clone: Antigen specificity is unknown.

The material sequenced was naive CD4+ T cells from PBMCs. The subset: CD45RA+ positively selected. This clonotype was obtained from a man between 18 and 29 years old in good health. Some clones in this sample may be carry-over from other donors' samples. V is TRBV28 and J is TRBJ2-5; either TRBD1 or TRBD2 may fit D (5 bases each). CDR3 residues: CASSRGRLETQYF. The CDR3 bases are TGTGCCAGCAGTAGGGGACGGTTAGAGACCCAGTACTTC.